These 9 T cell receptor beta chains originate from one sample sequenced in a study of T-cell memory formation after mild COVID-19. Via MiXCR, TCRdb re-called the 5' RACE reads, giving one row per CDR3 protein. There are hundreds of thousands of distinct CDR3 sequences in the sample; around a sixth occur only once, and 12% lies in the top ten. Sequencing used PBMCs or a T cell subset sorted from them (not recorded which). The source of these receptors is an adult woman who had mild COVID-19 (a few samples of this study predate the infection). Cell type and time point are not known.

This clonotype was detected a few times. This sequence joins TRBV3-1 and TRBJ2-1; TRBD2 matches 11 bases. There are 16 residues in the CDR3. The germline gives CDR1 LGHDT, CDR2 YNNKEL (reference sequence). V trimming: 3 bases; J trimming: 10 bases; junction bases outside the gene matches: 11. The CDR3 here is CASSQGPGLAVNEQFF. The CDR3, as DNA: TGTGCCAGCAGCCAGGGCCCGGGACTAGCGGTCAACGAGCAGTTCTTC.

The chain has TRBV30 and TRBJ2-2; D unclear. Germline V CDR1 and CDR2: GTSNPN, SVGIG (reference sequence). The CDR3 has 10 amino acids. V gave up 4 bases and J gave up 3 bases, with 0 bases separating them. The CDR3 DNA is TGTGCCTGGAACACCGGGGAGCTGTTTTTT. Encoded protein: CAWNTGELFF.

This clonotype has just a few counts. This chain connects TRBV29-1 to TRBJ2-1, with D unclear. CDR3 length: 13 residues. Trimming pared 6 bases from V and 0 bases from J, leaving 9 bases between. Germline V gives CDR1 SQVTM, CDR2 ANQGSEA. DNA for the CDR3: TGCAGCGTCTGGTGGGGCTCCTACAATGAGCAGTTCTTC. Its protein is CSVWWGSYNEQFF.

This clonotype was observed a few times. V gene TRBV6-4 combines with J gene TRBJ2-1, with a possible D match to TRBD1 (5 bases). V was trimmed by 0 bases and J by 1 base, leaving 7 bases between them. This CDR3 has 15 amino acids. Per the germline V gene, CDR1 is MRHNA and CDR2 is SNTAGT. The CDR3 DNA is TGTGCCAGCAGTGACTCAACAGGTTCCTACAATGAGCAGTTCTTC. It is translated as CASSDSTGSYNEQFF.

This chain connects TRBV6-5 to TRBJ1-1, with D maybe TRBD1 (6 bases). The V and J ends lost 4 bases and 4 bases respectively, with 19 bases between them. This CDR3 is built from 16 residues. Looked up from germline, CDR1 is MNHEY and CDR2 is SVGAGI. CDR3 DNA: TGTGCCAGCAGTTCGGGGTTGGGGGGCGGAGGCACTGAAGCTTTCTTT. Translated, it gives CASSSGLGGGGTEAFF.

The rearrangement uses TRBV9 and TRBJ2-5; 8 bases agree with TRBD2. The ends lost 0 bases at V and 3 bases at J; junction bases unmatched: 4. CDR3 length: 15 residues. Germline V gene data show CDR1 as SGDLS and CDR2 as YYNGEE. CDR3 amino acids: CASSVAGGFKETQYF. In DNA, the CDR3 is TGTGCCAGCAGCGTAGCGGGGGGGTTCAAAGAGACCCAGTACTTC.

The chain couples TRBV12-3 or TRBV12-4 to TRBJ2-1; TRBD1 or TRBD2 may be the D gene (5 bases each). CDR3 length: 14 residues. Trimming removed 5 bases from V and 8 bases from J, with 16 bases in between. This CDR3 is CASSDGTFKDEQFF. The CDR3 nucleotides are TGTGCCAGCAGTGATGGGACGTTTAAGGATGAGCAGTTCTTC.

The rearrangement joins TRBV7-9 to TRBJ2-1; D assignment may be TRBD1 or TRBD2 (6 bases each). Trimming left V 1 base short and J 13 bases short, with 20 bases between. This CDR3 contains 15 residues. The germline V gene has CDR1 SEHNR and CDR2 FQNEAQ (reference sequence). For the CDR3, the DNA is TGTGCCAGCAGCTTAGATCATACACAGGGCGGGGATCAGTTCTTC. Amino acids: CASSLDHTQGGDQFF. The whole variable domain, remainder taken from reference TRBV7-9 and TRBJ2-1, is DTGVSQNPRHKITKRGQNVTFRCDPISEHNRLYWYRQTLGQGPEFLTYFQNEAQLEKSRLLSDRFSAERPKGSFSTLEIQRTEQGDSAMYLCASSLDHTQGGDQFFGPGTRLTVL.

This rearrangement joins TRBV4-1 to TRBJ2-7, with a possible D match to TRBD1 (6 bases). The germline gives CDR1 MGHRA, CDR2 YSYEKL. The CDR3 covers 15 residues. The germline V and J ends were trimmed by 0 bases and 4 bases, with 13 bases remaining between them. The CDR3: CASSQDEQQGYEQYF. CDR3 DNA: TGCGCCAGCAGCCAAGATGAACAGCAGGGGTACGAGCAGTACTTC.